These 5 T cell receptor beta chains came from one sample sequenced in a study of blood T cell repertoires in COVID-19 (dated by TCRdb to 2019 to 2021). Library preparation employed the immunoSEQ multiplex PCR assay. TCRdb took this table from immuneACCESS and kept in-frame rearrangements with V and J called. Such tables lack part of the clones; where checked against another copy, unresolved V genes explain under half of the gap, and the rest is unexplained. A total of around 190,000 clones appear in this sample, 88% of them only once. The ten largest make up around 4.8% of the sample. The sample comprised peripheral blood. The receptors stem from a human donor in a cohort sampled during active COVID-19.

This chain links TRBV18 with TRBJ2-7; D is uncertain. Trimming shortened V by 2 bases and J by 5 bases, and 19 bases separated the two germline ends. Germline V gene data show CDR1 as KGHSH and CDR2 as LQKENI. The CDR3 contains 16 residues. The CDR3 bases are TGTGCCAGCTCACCAGCGGCAGCCGGAATCGGTAACGAGCAGTACTTC. It codes for CASSPAAAGIGNEQYF.

The rearrangement uses TRBV4-3 and TRBJ2-7; D is perhaps TRBD2 (5 bases). The ends were cut back, 3 bases at V and 7 bases at J, with 13 bases in the middle. The CDR3 has 13 residues. The V gene's germline CDR1 is LGHNA and CDR2 YSLEER. This CDR3 reads CASSQVRWEEQYF. CDR3 bases: TGCGCCAGCAGCCAGGTGAGGTGGGAGGAGCAGTACTTC.

V is TRBV24-1 and J is TRBJ2-3; 7 bases map to TRBD1. The ends lost 3 bases at V and 2 bases at J; junction bases unmatched: 7. The CDR3 is 16 amino acids. Germline loops: CDR1 KGHDR, CDR2 SFDVKD. CDR3 region: CATSDGGRGITDTQYF. In nucleotides, the CDR3 is TGTGCCACCAGTGATGGGGGCAGGGGGATCACAGATACGCAGTATTTT.

V usage is TRBV7-2 and J usage is TRBJ2-7, with D tentatively TRBD1 (6 bases). The V and J ends lost 4 bases and 4 bases respectively, with 11 bases between them. There are 13 residues in the CDR3. Germline values: CDR1 SGHTA, CDR2 FQGNSA. The CDR3 loop is CASSSKQGYEQYF. CDR3 coding DNA: TGTGCCAGCAGCTCAAAACAGGGTTACGAGCAGTACTTC.

The V and J genes are TRBV25-1 and TRBJ2-1, with 8 bases aligning to TRBD1. The length of the CDR3 is 17 residues. The germline CDR1 and CDR2 sequences are MGHDK and SYGVNS. J gave up 5 bases and V 3 bases, and 12 bases lay outside the gene matches. CDR3 region: CASSEGYGDRPNNEQFF. The CDR3, as DNA: TGTGCCAGCAGTGAGGGTTACGGGGACAGGCCAAACAATGAGCAGTTCTTC.